This T cell receptor beta chain appears in the sequencing data of a study of cytomegalovirus exposure and HLA in healthy donors. Findings of the study overall: Trimming of TCR beta V- and J-genes showed a link, identified in a later analysis, to a missense DCLRE1C variant. Some V segments could not be told apart, so they were left out, TRBV6-2 and TRBV6-3 among them.

To note about this clone: Antigen: not known.

The germline V gene encodes CDR1 SNHLY and CDR2 FYNNEI. V was shortened by 4 bases and J by 7 bases, with 14 bases between the two germline ends. The CDR3 extends over 14 amino acids. PCR used 60 Vbeta primers and 13 Jbeta primers. Profiled with immunoSEQ multiplex PCR; TCRdb holds only in-frame clones, not every one. The sample holds roughly 150,000 clones, more than 70% seen once. The TCR originated in a man aged 18 to 29 in good health and CMV-seropositive. Material: PBMCs. This rearrangement joins TRBV2 to TRBJ1-5; D uncertain. CDR3 in DNA: TGTGCCAGCAGTGGGGCTTTCCTTGGACAGCCCCAGCATTTT. It translates to CASSGAFLGQPQHF.